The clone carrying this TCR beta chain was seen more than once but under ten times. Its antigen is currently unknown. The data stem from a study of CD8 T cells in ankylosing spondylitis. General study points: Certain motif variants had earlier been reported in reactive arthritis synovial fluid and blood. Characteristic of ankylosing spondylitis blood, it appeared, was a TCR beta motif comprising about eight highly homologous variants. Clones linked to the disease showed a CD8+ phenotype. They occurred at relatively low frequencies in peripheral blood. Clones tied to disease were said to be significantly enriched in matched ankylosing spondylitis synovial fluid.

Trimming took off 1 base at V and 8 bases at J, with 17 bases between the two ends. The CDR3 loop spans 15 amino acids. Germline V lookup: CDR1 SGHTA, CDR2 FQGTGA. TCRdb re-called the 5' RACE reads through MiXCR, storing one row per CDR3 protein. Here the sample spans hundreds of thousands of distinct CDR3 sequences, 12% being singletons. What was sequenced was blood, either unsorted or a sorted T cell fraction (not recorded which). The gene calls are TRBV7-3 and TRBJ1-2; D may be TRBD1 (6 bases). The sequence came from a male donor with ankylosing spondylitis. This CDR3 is CASSLSSDRSGGYTF. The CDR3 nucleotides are TGTGCCAGCAGCTTAAGCTCCGACAGGTCGGGCGGCTACACCTTC.